The entry below describes one T cell receptor (beta chain). Antigen specificity is unknown. The data derive from a study of long-term antiretroviral therapy in people with HIV. Study-level findings and limits: Post-ART, diversity grew, though it stayed under transplant donor control levels.

Treatment locations for all participants with HIV were in the United States. Trimming pared 4 bases from V and 3 bases from J, leaving 25 bases between. CDR1 is MGHRA, CDR2 YSYEKL, per germline. This CDR3 has 18 residues. Running of the v3.0 immunoSEQ assay took place at survey level. The assay was immunoSEQ multiplex PCR, and TCRdb's table has in-frame clones only and misses some. The sample lists roughly 15,000 clones, about 84% occurring once. The material sequenced was unsorted PBMCs, taken 1.8 years before starting antiretroviral therapy. The chain uses TRBV4-1 and TRBJ2-7, with a possible D match to TRBD2 (6 bases). This receptor was taken from a woman between 40 and 50 years old with HIV. This CDR3 is CASSLVLGGVGRNYEQYF. CDR3 DNA: TGCGCCAGCAGCCTCGTATTAGGAGGGGTAGGACGCAACTACGAGCAGTACTTC.